The source of this T cell receptor (beta chain) is a study of cytomegalovirus exposure and HLA in healthy donors. In the case of this clone: As yet, its antigen is unknown.

The study, taken as a whole, reports: It was reportedly the case that the classifier diagnosed cytomegalovirus status with high specificity and sensitivity.

PCR primers comprised 60 Vbeta and 13 Jbeta primers. Assay: immunoSEQ multiplex PCR; the TCRdb copy retains only in-frame clones and omits some. The sample lists 130,000 to 150,000 clones, around 81% seen once, with 2.8% in the top ten. Sequencing was done on a sample of PBMCs. The receptor's source is a male donor in good health and CMV-seronegative.

The CDR3 DNA is TGCGCCAGCAGCTCCCAGGGATTACGCTACGAGCAGTACTTC. Encoded protein: CASSSQGLRYEQYF. V usage is TRBV5-1 and J usage is TRBJ2-7; possible D gene TRBD1, 5 bases. The CDR3 spans 14 residues. CDR1 is SGHRS and CDR2 is YFSETQ in the germline V gene. The V end was cut by 3 bases, the J end by 3 bases, with 13 bases between.